The entry below gives a single T cell receptor (beta chain) sequence along with its context. V was trimmed by 3 bases and J by 4 bases, leaving 15 bases between them. The CDR3 length is 15 residues. Germline CDR1 and CDR2: KGHSH and LQKENI. The data were obtained in a study of blood T cell repertoires in COVID-19. Assay used: immunoSEQ multiplex PCR; TCRdb lists only in-frame clones, some missing. The sample records roughly 700,000 clones, about 87% being singletons. The sequence came from a woman between 18 and 30 years old with acute or convalescent COVID-19. Sequenced input: peripheral blood. The chain carries TRBV18 and TRBJ2-5; TRBD1 might be the D (6 bases). The CDR3 here is CASSPPLEGVETQYF. CDR3 DNA sequence: TGTGCCAGCTCACCTCCCCTTGAGGGGGTAGAGACCCAGTACTTC. Using reference TRBV18 and TRBJ2-5 for the parts outside the CDR3, the full variable domain is NAGVMQNPRHLVRRRGQEARLRCSPMKGHSHVYWYRQLPEEGLKFMVYLQKENIIDESGMPKERFSAEFPKEGPSILRIQQVVRGDSAAYFCASSPPLEGVETQYFGPGTRLLVL.